This TCR beta chain was profiled in a study of neurological immune-mediated disorders. TCRdb independently ran MiXCR on the 5' RACE reads; one entry per CDR3 protein. The data contain 80,000 or so distinct CDR3 sequences, 9.4% of them singletons. The CDR3 runs 17 residues. The ends were cut back, 4 bases at V and 6 bases at J, with 25 bases in the middle. From germline, CDR1 is SGHTA and CDR2 FQGTGA. This clonotype was found many times. The sequence was collected from a man aged 45-65 years in good health. Sequencing used PBMCs. J is TRBJ2-7 and V is TRBV7-3, with D tentatively TRBD1 (6 bases). CDR3: CASSWGPGTKGGGEQYF. The CDR3 DNA sequence: TGTGCCAGCAGCTGGGGACCCGGGACAAAAGGTGGTGGCGAGCAGTACTTC.